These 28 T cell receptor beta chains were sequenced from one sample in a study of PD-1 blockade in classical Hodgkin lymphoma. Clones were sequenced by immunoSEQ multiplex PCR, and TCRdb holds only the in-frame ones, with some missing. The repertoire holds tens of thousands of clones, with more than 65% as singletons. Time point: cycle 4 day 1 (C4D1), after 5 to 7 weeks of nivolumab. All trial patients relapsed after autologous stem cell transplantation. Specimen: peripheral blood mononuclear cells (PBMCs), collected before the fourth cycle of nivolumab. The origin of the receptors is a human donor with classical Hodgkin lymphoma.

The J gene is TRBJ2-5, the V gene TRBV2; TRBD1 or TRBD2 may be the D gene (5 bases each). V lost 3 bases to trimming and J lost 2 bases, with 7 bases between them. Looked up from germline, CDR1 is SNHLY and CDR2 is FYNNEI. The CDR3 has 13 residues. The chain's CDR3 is CASSDEGQETQYF. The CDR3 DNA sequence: TGTGCCAGCAGTGACGAGGGGCAAGAGACCCAGTACTTC.

The CDR3 sequence is CASTLDRDNYGYTF. The CDR3 bases are TGTGCCAGCACCCTGGACAGGGACAACTATGGCTACACCTTC. The V gene is TRBV6-1, the J gene TRBJ1-2; 8 positions agree with TRBD1. The V gene's germline CDR1 is MNHNS and CDR2 SASEGT. The CDR3 contains 14 residues. V shed 7 bases and J 2 bases; nucleotides not matched to a gene: 6.

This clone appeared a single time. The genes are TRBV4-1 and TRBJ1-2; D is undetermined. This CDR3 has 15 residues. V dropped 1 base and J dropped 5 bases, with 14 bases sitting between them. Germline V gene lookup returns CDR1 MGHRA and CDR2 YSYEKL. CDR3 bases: TGCGCCAGCAGCCAAGTAGCCGCGACTTCATATGGCTACACCTTC. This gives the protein CASSQVAATSYGYTF.

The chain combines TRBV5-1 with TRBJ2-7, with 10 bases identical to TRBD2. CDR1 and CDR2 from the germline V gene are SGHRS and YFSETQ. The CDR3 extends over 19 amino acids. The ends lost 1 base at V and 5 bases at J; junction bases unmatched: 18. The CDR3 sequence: CASSLRFRSGGAQKNEQYF. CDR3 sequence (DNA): TGCGCCAGCAGCTTGAGATTTAGGAGCGGGGGGGCTCAGAAAAACGAGCAGTACTTC.

CDR3 sequence: CSATRDLYEQYF. The CDR3 nucleotides read TGCAGCGCTACCAGGGACCTCTACGAGCAGTACTTC. The V and J genes are TRBV29-1 and TRBJ2-7; D could derive from TRBD1 or TRBD2 (5 bases each). This CDR3 spans 12 amino acids. Trimming took 7 bases from V and 3 from J, leaving 13 bases between them. CDR1 SQVTM and CDR2 ANQGSEA come from the germline V gene.

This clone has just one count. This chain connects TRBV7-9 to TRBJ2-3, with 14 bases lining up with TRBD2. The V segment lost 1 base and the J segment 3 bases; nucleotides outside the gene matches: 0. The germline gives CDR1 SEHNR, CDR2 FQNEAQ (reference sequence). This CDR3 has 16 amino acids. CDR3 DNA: TGTGCCAGCAGCTTAGGACTAGCGGGGGGGACAGATACGCAGTATTTT. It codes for CASSLGLAGGTDTQYF.

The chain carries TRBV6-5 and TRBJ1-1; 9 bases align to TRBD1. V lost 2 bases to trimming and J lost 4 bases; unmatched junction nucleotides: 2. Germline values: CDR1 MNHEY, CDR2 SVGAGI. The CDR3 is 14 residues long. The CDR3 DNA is TGTGCCAGCAGTTACACGGGACAGGGCACTGAAGCTTTCTTT. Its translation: CASSYTGQGTEAFF.

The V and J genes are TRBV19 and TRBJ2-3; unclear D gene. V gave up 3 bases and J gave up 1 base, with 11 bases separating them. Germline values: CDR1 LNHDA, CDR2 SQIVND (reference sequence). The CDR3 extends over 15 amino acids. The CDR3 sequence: CASSISGWGTDTQYF. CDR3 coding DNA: TGTGCCAGTAGTATCTCCGGCTGGGGCACAGATACGCAGTATTTT.

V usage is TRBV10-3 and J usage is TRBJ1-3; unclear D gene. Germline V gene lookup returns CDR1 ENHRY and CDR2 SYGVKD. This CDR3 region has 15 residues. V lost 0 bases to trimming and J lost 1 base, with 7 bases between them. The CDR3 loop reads CAISESPGSGNTIYF. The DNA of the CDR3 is TGTGCCATCAGTGAGTCCCCGGGGTCTGGAAACACCATATATTTT.

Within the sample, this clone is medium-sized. CDR3 residues: CASEEGEQYF. DNA of the CDR3: TGTGCCAGCGAGGAGGGGGAGCAGTACTTC. This chain links TRBV6-1 with TRBJ2-7, with D tentatively TRBD2 (6 bases). Between the trimmed V and J ends, which lost 8 bases and 7 bases, there was a span of 9 bases. CDR1 and CDR2 (germline): MNHNS, SASEGT. CDR3 length: 10 amino acids.

The CDR3 here is CASSTASTDGIYYYTF. CDR3 DNA: TGCGCCAGCAGTACTGCTTCCACGGATGGGATCTATTATTACACCTTC. This sequence joins TRBV10-2 and TRBJ1-2; D uncertain. CDR3 length: 16 amino acids. Trimming took off 5 bases at V and 11 bases at J, with 27 bases between the two ends. Germline V gene sequence: CDR1 WSHSY, CDR2 SAAADI.

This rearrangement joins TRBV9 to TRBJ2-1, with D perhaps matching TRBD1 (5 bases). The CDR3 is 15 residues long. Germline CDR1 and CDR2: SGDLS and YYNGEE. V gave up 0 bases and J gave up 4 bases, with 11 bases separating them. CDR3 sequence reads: CASSVERTPYNEQFF. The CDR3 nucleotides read TGTGCCAGCAGCGTAGAAAGGACACCTTACAATGAGCAGTTCTTC.

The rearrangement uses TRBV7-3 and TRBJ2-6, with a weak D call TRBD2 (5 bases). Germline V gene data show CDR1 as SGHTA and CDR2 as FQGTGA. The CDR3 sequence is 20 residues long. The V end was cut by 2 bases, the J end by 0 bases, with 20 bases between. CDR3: CASSLRGPSRSFSGANVLTF. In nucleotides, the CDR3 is TGTGCCAGCAGCTTACGGGGTCCCTCTCGTTCCTTCTCTGGGGCCAACGTCCTGACTTTC.

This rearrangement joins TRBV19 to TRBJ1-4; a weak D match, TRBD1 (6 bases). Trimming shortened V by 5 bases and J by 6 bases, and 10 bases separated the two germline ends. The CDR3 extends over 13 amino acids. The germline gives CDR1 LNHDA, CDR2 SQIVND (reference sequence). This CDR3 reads CASSASGDEKLFF. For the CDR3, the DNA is TGTGCCAGTAGTGCGTCAGGGGATGAAAAACTGTTTTTT.

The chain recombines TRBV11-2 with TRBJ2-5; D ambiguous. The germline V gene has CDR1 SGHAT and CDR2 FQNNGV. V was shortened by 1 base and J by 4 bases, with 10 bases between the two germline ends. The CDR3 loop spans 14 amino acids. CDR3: CASSLVGLAETQYF. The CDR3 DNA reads TGTGCCAGCAGCTTAGTAGGGCTTGCAGAGACCCAGTACTTC.

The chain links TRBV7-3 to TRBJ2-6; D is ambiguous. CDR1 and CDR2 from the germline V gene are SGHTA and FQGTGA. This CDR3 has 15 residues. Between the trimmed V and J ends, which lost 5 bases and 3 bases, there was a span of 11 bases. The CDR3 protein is CASSPALGGANVLTF. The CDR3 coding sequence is TGTGCCAGCAGCCCCGCCCTAGGTGGGGCCAACGTCCTGACTTTC.

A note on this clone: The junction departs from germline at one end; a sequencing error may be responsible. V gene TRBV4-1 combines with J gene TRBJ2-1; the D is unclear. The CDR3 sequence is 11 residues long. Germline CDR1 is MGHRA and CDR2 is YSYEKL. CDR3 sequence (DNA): TGTGCCAGCAGCCTTAACAATGAGCAGTTCTTC. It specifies CASSLNNEQFF.

The CDR3: CASSIRQGRYNEQFF. In DNA, the CDR3 is TGCGCCAGCAGCATTCGACAGGGGAGATACAATGAGCAGTTCTTC. The rearrangement uses TRBV5-1 and TRBJ2-1; the match to TRBD1 covers 8 bases. CDR1 and CDR2 (germline): SGHRS, YFSETQ. V was pared by 4 bases and J by 4 bases, with 7 bases of the junction left unmatched. The CDR3 loop spans 15 amino acids.

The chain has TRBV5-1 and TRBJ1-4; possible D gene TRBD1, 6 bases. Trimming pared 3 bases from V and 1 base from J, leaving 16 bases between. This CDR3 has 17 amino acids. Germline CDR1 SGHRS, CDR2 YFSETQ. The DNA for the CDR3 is TGCGCCAGCAGCTGGGTCCGGGACACAGGAACTAATGAAAAACTGTTTTTT. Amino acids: CASSWVRDTGTNEKLFF.

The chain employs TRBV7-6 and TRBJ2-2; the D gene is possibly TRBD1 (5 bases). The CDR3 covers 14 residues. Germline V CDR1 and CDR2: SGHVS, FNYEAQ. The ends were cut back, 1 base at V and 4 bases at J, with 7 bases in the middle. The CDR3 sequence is CASSLGTTTGELFF. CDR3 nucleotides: TGTGCCAGCAGCTTAGGGACAACCACCGGGGAGCTGTTTTTT.

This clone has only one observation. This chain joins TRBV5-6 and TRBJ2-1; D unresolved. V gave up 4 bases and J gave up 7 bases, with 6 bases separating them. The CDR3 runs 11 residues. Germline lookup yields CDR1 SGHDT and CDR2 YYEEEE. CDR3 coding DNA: TGTGCCAGCAGCGTAATAAATGAGCAGTTCTTC. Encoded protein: CASSVINEQFF. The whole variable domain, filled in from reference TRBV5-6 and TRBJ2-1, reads DAGVTQSPTHLIKTRGQQVTLRCSPKSGHDTVSWYQQALGQGPQFIFQYYEEEERQRGNFPDRFSGHQFPNYSSELNVNALLLGDSALYLCASSVINEQFFGPGTRLTVL.

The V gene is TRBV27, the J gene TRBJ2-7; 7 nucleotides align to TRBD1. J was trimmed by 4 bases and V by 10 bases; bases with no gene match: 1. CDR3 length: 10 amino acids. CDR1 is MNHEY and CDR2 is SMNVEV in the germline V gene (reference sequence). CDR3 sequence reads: CANRGYEQYF. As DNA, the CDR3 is TGTGCCAACAGGGGTTACGAGCAGTACTTC.

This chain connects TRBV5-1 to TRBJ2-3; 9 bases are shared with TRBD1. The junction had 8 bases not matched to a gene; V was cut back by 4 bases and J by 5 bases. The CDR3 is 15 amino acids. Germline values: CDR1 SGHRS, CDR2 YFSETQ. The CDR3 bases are TGCGCCAGCAGCCCTGGGACAGGGAGTGGAGATACGCAGTATTTT. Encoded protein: CASSPGTGSGDTQYF.

Here the CDR3 DNA reads TGTGCCAGCAGTTACTCACGGGACAGGGCCTACGAGCAGTACTTC. Translated: CASSYSRDRAYEQYF. The genes are TRBV6-6 and TRBJ2-7, with 9 bases aligning to TRBD1. The CDR3 loop spans 15 amino acids. Germline V gene sequence: CDR1 MNHNY, CDR2 SVGAGI (reference sequence). The V gene end was trimmed by 0 bases and the J gene end by 2 bases; junction bases not matched to a gene: 2.

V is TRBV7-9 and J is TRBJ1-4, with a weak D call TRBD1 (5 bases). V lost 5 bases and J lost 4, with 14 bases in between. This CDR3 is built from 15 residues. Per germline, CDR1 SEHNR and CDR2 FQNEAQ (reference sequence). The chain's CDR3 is CASSRGVGVNEKLFF. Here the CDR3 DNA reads TGTGCCAGCAGCCGAGGGGTCGGGGTTAATGAAAAACTGTTTTTT. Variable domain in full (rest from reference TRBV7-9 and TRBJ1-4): DTGVSQNPRHKITKRGQNVTFRCDPISEHNRLYWYRQTLGQGPEFLTYFQNEAQLEKSRLLSDRFSAERPKGSFSTLEIQRTEQGDSAMYLCASSRGVGVNEKLFFGSGTQLSVL.

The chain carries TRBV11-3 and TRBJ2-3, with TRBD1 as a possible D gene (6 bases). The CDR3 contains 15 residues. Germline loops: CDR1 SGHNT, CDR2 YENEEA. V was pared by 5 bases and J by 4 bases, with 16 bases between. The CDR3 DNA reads TGTGCCAGCAGCCCCTTTCCCAGGGGTCCAGATACGCAGTATTTT. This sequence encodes CASSPFPRGPDTQYF.

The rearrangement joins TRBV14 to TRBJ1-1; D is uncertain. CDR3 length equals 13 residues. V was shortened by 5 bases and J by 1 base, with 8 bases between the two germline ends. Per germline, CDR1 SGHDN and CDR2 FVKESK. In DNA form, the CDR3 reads TGTGCCAGCAGCTGGGTGAGGAACACTGAAGCTTTCTTT. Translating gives CASSWVRNTEAFF.

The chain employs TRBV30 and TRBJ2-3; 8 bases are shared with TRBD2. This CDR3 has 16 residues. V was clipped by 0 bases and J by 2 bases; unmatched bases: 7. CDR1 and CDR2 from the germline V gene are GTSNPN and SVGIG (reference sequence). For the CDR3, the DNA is TGTGCCTGGAGTGTACCGGCGGGGGGCACCACAGATACGCAGTATTTT. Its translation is CAWSVPAGGTTDTQYF.